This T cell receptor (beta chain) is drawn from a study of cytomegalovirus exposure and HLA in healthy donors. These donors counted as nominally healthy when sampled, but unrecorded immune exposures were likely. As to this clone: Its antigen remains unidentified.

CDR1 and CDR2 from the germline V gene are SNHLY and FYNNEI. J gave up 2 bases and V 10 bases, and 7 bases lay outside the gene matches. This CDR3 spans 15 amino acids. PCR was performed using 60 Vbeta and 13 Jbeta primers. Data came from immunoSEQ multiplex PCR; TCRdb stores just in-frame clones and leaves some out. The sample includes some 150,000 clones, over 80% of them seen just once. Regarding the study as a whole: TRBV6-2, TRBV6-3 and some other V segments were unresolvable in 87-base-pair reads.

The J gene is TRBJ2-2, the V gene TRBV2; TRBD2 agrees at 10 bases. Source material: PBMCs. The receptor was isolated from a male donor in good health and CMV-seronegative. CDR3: CAILVAGGNTGELFF. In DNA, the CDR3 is TGTGCCATACTTGTAGCGGGAGGAAACACCGGGGAGCTGTTTTTT.